This TCR beta chain was retrieved from a study of cytomegalovirus exposure and HLA in healthy donors. Study observations and caveats: The only immune exposure information that was available was CMV serostatus. The authors assumed roughly uniform sequencing depth across donors for presence/absence analyses. In a later analysis, a missense DCLRE1C variant was linked to TCR beta V- and J-gene trimming. Common viral pathogens (according to a later analysis) appeared linked to several of the most significant clusters.

This CDR3 contains 15 residues. CDR1 is MNHEY, CDR2 SVGAGI, per germline. V shed 2 bases and J shed 9 bases, with 16 bases lying between them. The PCR employed 60 Vbeta primers together with 13 Jbeta primers. Data came from immunoSEQ multiplex PCR; TCRdb stores just in-frame clones and leaves some out. The sample has around 200,000 clones, over 75% seen once; the top ten hold around 9.6%. This clone was seen more than once but under ten times. Its antigen is not known. The chain couples TRBV6-5 to TRBJ2-2; D remains unclear. The clonotype was recovered from a woman aged 45-60 years in good health and CMV-seropositive. Sequenced material: PBMCs. The CDR3 DNA is TGTGCCAGCAGTTACCGCCTGGGTGGGCACCGGGAGCTGTTTTTT. This gives the protein CASSYRLGGHRELFF.